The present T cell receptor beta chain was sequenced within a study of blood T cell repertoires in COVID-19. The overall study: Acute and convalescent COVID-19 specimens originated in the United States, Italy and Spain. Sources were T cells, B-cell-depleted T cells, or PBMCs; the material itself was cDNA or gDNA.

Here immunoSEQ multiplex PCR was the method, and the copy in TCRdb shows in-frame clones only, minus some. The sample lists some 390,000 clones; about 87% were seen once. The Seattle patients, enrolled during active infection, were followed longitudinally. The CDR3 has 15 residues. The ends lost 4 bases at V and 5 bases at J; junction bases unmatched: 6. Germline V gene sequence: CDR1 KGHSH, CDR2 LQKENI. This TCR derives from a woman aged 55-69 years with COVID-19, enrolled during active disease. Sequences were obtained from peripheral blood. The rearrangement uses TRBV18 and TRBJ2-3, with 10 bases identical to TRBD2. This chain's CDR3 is CASSLVTSGLDTQYF. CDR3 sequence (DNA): TGTGCCAGCTCACTCGTGACTAGCGGGTTAGATACGCAGTATTTT.